These T cell receptor beta chains were read from a single sample in a study of blood T cells in healthy people across ages. Each CDR3 protein gets one entry after TCRdb re-called the 5' RACE reads with MiXCR. In the table there are around 1,700,000 distinct CDR3 sequences, roughly 28% of which are singletons. Input material: blood. The receptors were gathered from a woman under 40 in good health. CDR3s include the opening cysteine and the closing phenylalanine or tryptophan. Fields, in order: clone size, D gene, V gene, J gene, CDR3 protein, CDR3 DNA. A D gene is named only where the DNA matches it firmly. Clone size, where shown, is once, few, many, or a class for clones that have expanded.

clone_size: .
d_call: .
v_call: TRBV28
j_call: TRBJ1-2
cdr3_aa: CASSHPGDGYTF
cdr3_nt: TGTGCCAGCAGTCACCCGGGAGACGGCTACACCTTC

clone_size: many
d_call: TRBD2
v_call: TRBV12-3/TRBV12-4
j_call: TRBJ2-5
cdr3_aa: CASSAGTSGAEEETQYF
cdr3_nt: TGTGCCAGCAGTGCCGGGACTAGCGGGGCAGAAGAAGAGACCCAGTACTTC

clone_size: many
d_call: TRBD1
v_call: TRBV30
j_call: TRBJ1-1
cdr3_aa: CAWRDRGIAFF
cdr3_nt: TGTGCCTGGAGGGACAGGGGGATCGCTTTCTTT

clone_size: .
d_call: .
v_call: TRBV24-1
j_call: TRBJ1-2
cdr3_aa: CATSGVDGYTF
cdr3_nt: TGTGCCACTAGTGGAGTTGATGGCTACACCTTC

clone_size: .
d_call: .
v_call: TRBV2
j_call: TRBJ2-4
cdr3_aa: CASKSTTGEKNIQYF
cdr3_nt: TGTGCCAGCAAGTCTACTACAGGAGAAAAAAACATTCAGTACTTC

clone_size: .
d_call: TRBD1
v_call: TRBV12-3/TRBV12-4
j_call: TRBJ1-2
cdr3_aa: CVSSLPAGGPYGYTF
cdr3_nt: TGTGTCAGCAGTTTACCGGCAGGGGGACCCTATGGCTACACCTTC

clone_size: .
d_call: TRBD2
v_call: TRBV14
j_call: TRBJ2-1
cdr3_aa: CASSQERQGGNEQFF
cdr3_nt: TGTGCCAGCAGCCAAGAACGGCAGGGAGGGAATGAGCAGTTCTTC

clone_size: .
d_call: .
v_call: TRBV7-2
j_call: TRBJ1-4
cdr3_aa: CASSLERGLGEKLFF
cdr3_nt: TGTGCCAGCAGCTTAGAACGGGGGCTTGGTGAAAAACTGTTTTTT

clone_size: many
d_call: .
v_call: TRBV27
j_call: TRBJ2-1
cdr3_aa: CASSPLTDNPSDEQFF
cdr3_nt: TGTGCCAGCAGTCCCTTGACAGATAACCCCTCGGATGAGCAGTTCTTC

clone_size: few
d_call: .
v_call: TRBV5-4
j_call: TRBJ2-5
cdr3_aa: CASSLAFGSQETQYF
cdr3_nt: TGTGCCAGCAGCTTGGCCTTTGGCAGCCAAGAGACCCAGTACTTC

clone_size: .
d_call: .
v_call: TRBV9
j_call: TRBJ2-2
cdr3_aa: CASSVQHTGELFF
cdr3_nt: TGTGCCAGCAGCGTACAACACACCGGGGAGCTGTTTTTT

clone_size: few
d_call: .
v_call: TRBV5-1
j_call: TRBJ1-4
cdr3_aa: CASSTGNEKLFF
cdr3_nt: TGCGCCAGCAGCACAGGGAATGAAAAACTGTTTTTT